The rows below give T cell receptor beta chains drawn from one sample of a study of cytomegalovirus exposure and HLA in healthy donors. Only in-frame clones appear in the TCRdb table, and some are missing; sequencing was by immunoSEQ multiplex PCR. The sample lists tens of thousands of clones, approximately 94% seen once, with about 4.4% in the top ten. The sequencing sample was made of PBMCs. The receptors come from a man between 18 and 29 years old in good health and CMV-seropositive. The CDR3 runs from the conserved cysteine through the conserved F or W. The D gene is left open where the match is weak.

cdr3_length d_call j_call v_call cdr3_aa
16 TRBD1 TRBJ2-7 TRBV18 CASSPPSGGDPYEQYF
14 NA TRBJ2-1 TRBV5-6 CASSLGVGFFEQFF
16 TRBD2 TRBJ2-1 TRBV9 CASSFRGGTTYNEQFF
14 NA TRBJ1-2 TRBV2 CASTGTGLDYGYTF
15 NA TRBJ1-6 TRBV7-6 CASSLVSGTNSPLHF
16 TRBD2 TRBJ2-1 TRBV6-4 CASSPRGTSGGDEQFF
13 NA TRBJ2-2 TRBV5-1 CASRVGGTGELFF
17 NA TRBJ2-5 TRBV4-3 CASSQDAGGATEETQYF
14 NA TRBJ1-2 TRBV7-2 CASSPGEGFYGYTF
13 NA TRBJ2-7 TRBV14 CASSPNLIHEQYF
16 TRBD1 TRBJ2-2 TRBV27 CASSPAGQGASGELFF
15 TRBD1 TRBJ2-3 TRBV6-1 CASSVAGTGSDTQYF
16 TRBD2 TRBJ2-5 TRBV5-1 CASSLGLAVIKETQYF
14 NA TRBJ2-7 TRBV9 CASSGGLEESEQYF
16 NA TRBJ2-2 TRBV28 CASSSPLAGATGELFF
15 TRBD1 TRBJ1-5 TRBV19 CASSTRQGSNQPQHF
14 NA TRBJ1-2 TRBV30 CAWTGAVGDYGYTF
13 TRBD1 TRBJ1-4 TRBV28 CASSGRGNEKLFF
20 TRBD2 TRBJ2-2 TRBV7-3 CASSLEGLAGAPGSTGELFF
15 NA TRBJ1-3 TRBV6-1 CALDGLDHSGNTIYF
18 NA TRBJ1-1 TRBV28 CASSLEGALTGLNTEAFF
11 NA TRBJ2-1 TRBV29-1 CSGLVGDEQFF
18 NA TRBJ2-7 TRBV4-1 CASSQLQNVGGGSYEQYF
19 TRBD1 TRBJ2-6 TRBV5-5 CASSFEPYITGVGANVLTF
16 NA TRBJ2-3 TRBV27 CASSTDSGALGDTQYF
13 NA TRBJ2-7 TRBV5-5 CASSFGGFYEQYF
17 TRBD2 TRBJ2-1 TRBV13 CASSPQAGREVDNEQFF
13 NA TRBJ1-3 TRBV30 CAWKAGWGNTIYF
14 NA TRBJ1-5 TRBV27 CASSPHSFNQPQHF
15 NA TRBJ1-5 TRBV27 CASSLQLGGNQPQHF
14 TRBD2 TRBJ2-7 TRBV28 CASSLPAGGRDQYF
12 TRBD1 TRBJ1-1 TRBV28 CASRQQGTEAFF
15 TRBD2 TRBJ2-1 TRBV4-1 CASSTTSGRNNEQFF
14 NA TRBJ2-7 TRBV11-2 CASSLEWTDYEQYF
15 TRBD1 TRBJ2-5 TRBV6-1 CASGLPGQGGETQYF
14 TRBD1 TRBJ1-2 TRBV19 CASTLGQGVYGYTF
15 NA TRBJ1-2 TRBV9 CASSKRQNSLYGYTF
15 TRBD2 TRBJ2-7 TRBV4-3 CASSQDFLAGYEQYF
14 TRBD1 TRBJ1-1 TRBV30 CAWSYTGDYTEAFF
19 TRBD2 TRBJ2-7 TRBV4-2 CASSQESAGASGRGGEQYF
13 NA TRBJ1-1 TRBV28 CASYRAMNTEAFF